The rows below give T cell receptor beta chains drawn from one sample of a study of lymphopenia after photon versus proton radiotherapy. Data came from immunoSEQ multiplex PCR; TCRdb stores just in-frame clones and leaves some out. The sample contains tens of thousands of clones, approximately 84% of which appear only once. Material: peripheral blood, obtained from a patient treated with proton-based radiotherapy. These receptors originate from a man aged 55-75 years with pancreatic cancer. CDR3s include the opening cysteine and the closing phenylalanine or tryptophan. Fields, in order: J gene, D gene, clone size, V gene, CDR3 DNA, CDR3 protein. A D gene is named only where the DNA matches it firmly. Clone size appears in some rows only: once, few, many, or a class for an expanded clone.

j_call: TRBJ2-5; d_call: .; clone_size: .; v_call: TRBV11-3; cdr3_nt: TGTGCCAGCAGCTCTCAATGGGGGCGGGAGACCCAGTACTTC; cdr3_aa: CASSSQWGRETQYF
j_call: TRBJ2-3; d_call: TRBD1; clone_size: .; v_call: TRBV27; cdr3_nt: TGTGCCAGCAGTCACGGACAGGGATCAGATACGCAGTATTTT; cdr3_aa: CASSHGQGSDTQYF
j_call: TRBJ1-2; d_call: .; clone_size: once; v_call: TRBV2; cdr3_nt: TGTGCCAGCAGTGAATTGGGGGATGGTGGCTACACCTTC; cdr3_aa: CASSELGDGGYTF
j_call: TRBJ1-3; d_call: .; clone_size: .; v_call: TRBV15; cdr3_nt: TGTGCCACCAGCAGAGATTTAACCGGGACCTTCTCTGGAAACACCATATATTTT; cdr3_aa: CATSRDLTGTFSGNTIYF
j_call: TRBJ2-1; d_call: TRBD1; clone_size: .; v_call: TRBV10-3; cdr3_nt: TGTGCCATCAGTAGCGACAGGGAAACCTACAATGAGCAGTTCTTC; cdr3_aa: CAISSDRETYNEQFF
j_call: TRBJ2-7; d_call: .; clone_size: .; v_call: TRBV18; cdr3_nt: TGTGCCAGCTCACCACCGACCCTGGGCGAGCAGTACTTC; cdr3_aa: CASSPPTLGEQYF
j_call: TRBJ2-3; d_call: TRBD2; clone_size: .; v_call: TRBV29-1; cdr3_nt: TGCAGCGTTCGTAAAGCGGGGGACACAGATACGCAGTATTTT; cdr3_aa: CSVRKAGDTDTQYF
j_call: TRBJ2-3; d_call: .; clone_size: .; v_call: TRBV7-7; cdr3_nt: TGTGCTAGCAGCCCTGGATCTAGCACAGATACGCAGTATTTT; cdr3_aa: CASSPGSSTDTQYF
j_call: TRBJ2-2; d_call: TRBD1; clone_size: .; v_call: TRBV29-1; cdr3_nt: TGCAGCGCTGGGGACAGGATGGGCGGGGAGCTGTTTTTT; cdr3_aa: CSAGDRMGGELFF
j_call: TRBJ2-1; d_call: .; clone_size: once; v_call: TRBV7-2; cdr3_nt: TGTGCCAGCAGCTTAGCGGGAGTCTCCTACAATGAGCAGTTCTTC; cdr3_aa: CASSLAGVSYNEQFF
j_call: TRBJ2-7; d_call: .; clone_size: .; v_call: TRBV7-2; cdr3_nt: TGTGCCAGCAGCTTAGGATCGGGGAGCCAGTACGAGCAGTACTTC; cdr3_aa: CASSLGSGSQYEQYF
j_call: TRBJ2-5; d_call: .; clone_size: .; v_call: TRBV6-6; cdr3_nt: TGTGCCAGCAGTTATGACTATTTGGGGACCCAGTACTTC; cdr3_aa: CASSYDYLGTQYF
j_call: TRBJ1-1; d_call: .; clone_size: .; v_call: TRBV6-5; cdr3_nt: TGTGCCAGCAGTTCCAAGATAATGAACACTGAAGCTTTCTTT; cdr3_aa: CASSSKIMNTEAFF
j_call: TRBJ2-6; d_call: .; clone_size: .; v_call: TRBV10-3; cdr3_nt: TGTGCCATCAGTGAGTCGGTCGTAGCAGCACCCTCTGGGGCCAACGTCCTGACTTTC; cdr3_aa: CAISESVVAAPSGANVLTF
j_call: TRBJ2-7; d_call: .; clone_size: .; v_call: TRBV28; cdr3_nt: TGTGCCAGCAGGCGTCCGGGGGCCTTTTACGAGCAGTACTTC; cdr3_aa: CASRRPGAFYEQYF
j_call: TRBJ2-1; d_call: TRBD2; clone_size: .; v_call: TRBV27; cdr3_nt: TGTGCCAGCAGTTTTGGGATCTGGCGGGAGGGCCTAAGGAATGAGCAGTTCTTC; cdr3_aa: CASSFGIWREGLRNEQFF
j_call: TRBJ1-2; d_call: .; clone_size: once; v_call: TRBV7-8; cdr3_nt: TGTGCCAGCAGCTTAGACAGGGTCATTGGCTACACCTTC; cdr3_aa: CASSLDRVIGYTF
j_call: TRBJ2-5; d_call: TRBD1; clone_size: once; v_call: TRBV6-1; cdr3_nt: TGTGCCAGCAGTCGACAGGGAAAAGAGACCCAGTACTTC; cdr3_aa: CASSRQGKETQYF
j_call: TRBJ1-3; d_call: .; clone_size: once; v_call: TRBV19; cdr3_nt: TGTGCCAGTAGTCTCGGGGGCACGGGGGGCTCTGGAAACACCATATATTTT; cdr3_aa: CASSLGGTGGSGNTIYF
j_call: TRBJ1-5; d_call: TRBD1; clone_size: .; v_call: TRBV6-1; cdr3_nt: TGTGCCAGCAGTGGACCGAGGGGGACAGGGACCAATCAGCCCCAGCATTTT; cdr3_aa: CASSGPRGTGTNQPQHF
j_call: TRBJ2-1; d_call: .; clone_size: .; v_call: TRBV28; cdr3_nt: TGTGCCAGCAGTTTTGTTCGTGGACAGAGTCTCAGGGAGCAGTTCTTC; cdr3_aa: CASSFVRGQSLREQFF
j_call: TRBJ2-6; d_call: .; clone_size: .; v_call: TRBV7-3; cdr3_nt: TGTGCCAGCAGCCCGCAGGGTCGTGGGGCCAACGTCCTGACTTTC; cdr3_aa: CASSPQGRGANVLTF
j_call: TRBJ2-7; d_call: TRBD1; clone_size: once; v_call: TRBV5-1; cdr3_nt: TGCGCCAGCAGCTTGGAGACAGGGGCCTACGAGCAGTACTTC; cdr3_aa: CASSLETGAYEQYF
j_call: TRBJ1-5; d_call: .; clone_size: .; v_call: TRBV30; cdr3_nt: TGTGCCTGGAGTTGGGGGGATCAGCCCCAGCATTTT; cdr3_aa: CAWSWGDQPQHF
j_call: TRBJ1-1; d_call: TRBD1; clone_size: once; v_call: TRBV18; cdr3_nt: TGTGCCAGCTCACCGGGACAGACGAACACTGAAGCTTTCTTT; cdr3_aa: CASSPGQTNTEAFF
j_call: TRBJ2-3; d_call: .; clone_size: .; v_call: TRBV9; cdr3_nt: TGTGCCAGCAGCGTGGGCACAGGTTTTAGCACAGATACGCAGTATTTT; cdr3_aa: CASSVGTGFSTDTQYF
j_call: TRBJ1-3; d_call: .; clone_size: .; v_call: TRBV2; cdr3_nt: TGTGCCAGCAGGACAGGAATTTTCTCTGGAAACACCATATATTTT; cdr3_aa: CASRTGIFSGNTIYF
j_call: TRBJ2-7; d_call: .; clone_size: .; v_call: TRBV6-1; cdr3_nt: TGTGCCAGCAAAGACTACGAGCAGTACTTC; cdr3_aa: CASKDYEQYF
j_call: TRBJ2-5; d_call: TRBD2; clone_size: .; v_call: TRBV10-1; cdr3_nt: TGCGCCAGCGCAGCGGGAGGGCCCTTGGGGACCCAGTACTTC; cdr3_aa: CASAAGGPLGTQYF
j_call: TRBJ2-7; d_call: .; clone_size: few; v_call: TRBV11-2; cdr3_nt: TGTGCCAGCAGCTTAGGGGCAGGGGACCCCTACGAGCAGTACTTC; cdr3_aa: CASSLGAGDPYEQYF
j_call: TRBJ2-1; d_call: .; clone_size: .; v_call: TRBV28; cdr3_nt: TGTGCCAGCAGTTACTCCCTTGGCCTCGATGAGCAGTTCTTC; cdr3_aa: CASSYSLGLDEQFF
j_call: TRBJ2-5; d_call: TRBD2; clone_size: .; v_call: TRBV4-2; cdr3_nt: TGTGCCAGCAGCCAAGGAACTAGCGGCCAAGAGACCCAGTACTTC; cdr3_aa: CASSQGTSGQETQYF
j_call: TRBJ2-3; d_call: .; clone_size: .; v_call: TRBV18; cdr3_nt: TGTGCCAGCTTACCCAGGAGCACAGATACGCAGTATTTT; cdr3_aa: CASLPRSTDTQYF
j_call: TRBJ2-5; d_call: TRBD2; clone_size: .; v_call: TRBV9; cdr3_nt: TGTGCCAGCAGCGTAGGTGGTAGGGCGGGAGTTCTTGAAAAGACCCAGTACTTC; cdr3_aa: CASSVGGRAGVLEKTQYF
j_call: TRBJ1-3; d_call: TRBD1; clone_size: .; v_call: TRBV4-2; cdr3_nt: TGTGCCAGCAGCCAAGTAGGGGGGGTGGAGGGGGCGTTTGGAAACACCATATATTTT; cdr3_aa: CASSQVGGVEGAFGNTIYF
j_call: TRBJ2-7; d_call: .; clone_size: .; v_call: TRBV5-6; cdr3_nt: TGTGCCAGCAGCTTGGGTGGCGGGACCTACGAGCAGTACTTC; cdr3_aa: CASSLGGGTYEQYF
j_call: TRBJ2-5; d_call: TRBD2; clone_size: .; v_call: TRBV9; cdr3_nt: TGTGCCAGCAGCGTAGGGAGCGGGAGGGGTCAAGAGACCCAGTACTTC; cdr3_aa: CASSVGSGRGQETQYF
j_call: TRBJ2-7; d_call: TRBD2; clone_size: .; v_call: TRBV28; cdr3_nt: TGTGCCAGCAGTCCACCGGCTAGCGGAAAGAAGCAGTACTTC; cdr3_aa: CASSPPASGKKQYF
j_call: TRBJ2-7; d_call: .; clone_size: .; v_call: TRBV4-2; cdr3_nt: TGTGCCAGCAGCCAAGAGGCTGGGGCAGGATCCTACGAGCAGTACTTC; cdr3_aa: CASSQEAGAGSYEQYF
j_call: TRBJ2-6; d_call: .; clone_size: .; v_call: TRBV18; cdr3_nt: TGTGCCAGCTCACCAGCAACAGGGACTCGCTCTGGGGCCAACGTCCTGACTTTC; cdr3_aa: CASSPATGTRSGANVLTF
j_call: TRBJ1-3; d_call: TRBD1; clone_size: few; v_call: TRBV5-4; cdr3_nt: TGTGCCAGCAGGTCCGGGACAGAGATCTCTGGAAACACCATATATTTT; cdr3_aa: CASRSGTEISGNTIYF
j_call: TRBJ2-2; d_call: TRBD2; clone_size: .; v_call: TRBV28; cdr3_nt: TGTGCCAGCAGTTTTGTAATAGCGGGAGGACTGAGGAACACCGGGGAGCTGTTTTTT; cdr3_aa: CASSFVIAGGLRNTGELFF
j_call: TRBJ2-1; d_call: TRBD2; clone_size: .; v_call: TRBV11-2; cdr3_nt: TGTGCCAGCAGCTTAGGTTCTAGCGGGAGACATCACAATGAGCAGTTCTTC; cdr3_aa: CASSLGSSGRHHNEQFF
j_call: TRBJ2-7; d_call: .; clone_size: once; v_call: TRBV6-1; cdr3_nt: TGTGCCAGCAGGGACGGCTCCTACGAGCAGTACTTC; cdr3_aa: CASRDGSYEQYF
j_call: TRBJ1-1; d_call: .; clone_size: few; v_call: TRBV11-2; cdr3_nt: TGTGCCAGCAGCTTAGGGCGTGGGGGCACTGAAGCTTTCTTT; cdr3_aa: CASSLGRGGTEAFF
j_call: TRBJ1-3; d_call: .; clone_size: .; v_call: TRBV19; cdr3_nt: TGTGCCAGTAGTGGCCTCCCGTGGGGAAACACCATATATTTT; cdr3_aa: CASSGLPWGNTIYF
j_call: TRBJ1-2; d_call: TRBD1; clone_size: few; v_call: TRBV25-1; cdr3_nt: TGTGCCAGCAGTCTATCGACAGGGAACTATGGCTACACCTTC; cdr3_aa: CASSLSTGNYGYTF
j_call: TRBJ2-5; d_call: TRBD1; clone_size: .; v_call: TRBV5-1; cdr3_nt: TGCGCCAGCAGCCCCCCGACAGGGGAGTTCCAAGAGACCCAGTACTTC; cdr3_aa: CASSPPTGEFQETQYF
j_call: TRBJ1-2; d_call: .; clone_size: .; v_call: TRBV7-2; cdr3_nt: TGTGCCAGCAGCTCCAGGACTAACTATGGCTACACCTTC; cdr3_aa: CASSSRTNYGYTF